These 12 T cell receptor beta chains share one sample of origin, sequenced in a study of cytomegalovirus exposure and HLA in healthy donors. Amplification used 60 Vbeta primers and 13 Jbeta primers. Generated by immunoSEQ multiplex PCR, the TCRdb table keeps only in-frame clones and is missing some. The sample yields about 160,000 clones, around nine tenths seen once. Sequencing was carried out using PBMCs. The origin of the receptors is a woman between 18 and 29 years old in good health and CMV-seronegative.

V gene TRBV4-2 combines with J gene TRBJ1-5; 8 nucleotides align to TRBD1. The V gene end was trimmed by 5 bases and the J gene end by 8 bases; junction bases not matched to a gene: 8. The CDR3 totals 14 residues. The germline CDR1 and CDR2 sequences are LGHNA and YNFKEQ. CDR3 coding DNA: TGTGCCAGCAGCTACGGACAGGGTACGGAGCCCCAGCATTTT. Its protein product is CASSYGQGTEPQHF.

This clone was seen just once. CDR3 nucleotides: TGTGCCAGCAGCGGCGGGTTCATCTGGGAGACCCAGTACTTC. Translated, it gives CASSGGFIWETQYF. The J gene is TRBJ2-5, the V gene TRBV21-1; TRBD2 is taken as the D call from the table, unchecked against the DNA. TRBV21-1 is designated a pseudogene. CDR3 size: 14 residues.

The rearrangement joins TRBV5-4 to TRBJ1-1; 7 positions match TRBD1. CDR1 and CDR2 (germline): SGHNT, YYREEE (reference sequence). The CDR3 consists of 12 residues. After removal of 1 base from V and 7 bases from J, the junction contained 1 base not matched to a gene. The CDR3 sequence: CASSLNRGEAFF. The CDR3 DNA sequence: TGTGCCAGCAGCTTGAACAGGGGTGAAGCTTTCTTT.

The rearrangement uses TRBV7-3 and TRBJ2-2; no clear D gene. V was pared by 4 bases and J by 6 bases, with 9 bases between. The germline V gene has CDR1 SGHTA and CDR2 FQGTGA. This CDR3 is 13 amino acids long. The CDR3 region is CASSSLFAGELFF. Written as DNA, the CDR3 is TGTGCCAGCAGCTCCCTCTTTGCCGGGGAGCTGTTTTTT. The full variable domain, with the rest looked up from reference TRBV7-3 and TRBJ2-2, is GAGVSQTPSNKVTEKGKYVELRCDPISGHTALYWYRQSLGQGPEFLIYFQGTGAADDSGLPNDRFFAVRPEGSVSTLKIQRTERGDSAVYLCASSSLFAGELFFGEGSRLTVL.

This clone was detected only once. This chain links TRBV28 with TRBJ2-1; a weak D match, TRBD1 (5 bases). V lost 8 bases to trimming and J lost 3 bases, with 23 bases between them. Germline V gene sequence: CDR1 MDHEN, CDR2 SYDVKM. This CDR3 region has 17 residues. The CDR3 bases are TGTGCCAGCTTTAGACAGTCCCTGGGTCGGCGCTACAATGAGCAGTTCTTC. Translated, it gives CASFRQSLGRRYNEQFF.

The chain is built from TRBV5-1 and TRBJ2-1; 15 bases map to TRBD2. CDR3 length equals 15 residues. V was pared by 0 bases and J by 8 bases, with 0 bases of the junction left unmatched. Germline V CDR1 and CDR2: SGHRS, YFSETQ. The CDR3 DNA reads TGCGCCAGCAGCTTGGGGACTAGCGGGGGGGATGAGCAGTTCTTC. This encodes CASSLGTSGGDEQFF.

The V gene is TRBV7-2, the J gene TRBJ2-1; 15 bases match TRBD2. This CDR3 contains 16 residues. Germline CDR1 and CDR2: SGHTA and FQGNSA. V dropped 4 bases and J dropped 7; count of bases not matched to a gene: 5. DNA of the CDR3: TGTGCCAGCAGCTCTGGACTAGCGGGGGGGCAAAATGAGCAGTTCTTC. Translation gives CASSSGLAGGQNEQFF.

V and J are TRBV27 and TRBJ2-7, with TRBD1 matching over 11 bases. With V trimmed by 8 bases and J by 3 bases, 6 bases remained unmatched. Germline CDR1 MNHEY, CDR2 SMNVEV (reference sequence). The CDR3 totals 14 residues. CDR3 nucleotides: TGTGCCAGCGGACAGGGGGCGGGAAGCTACGAGCAGTACTTC. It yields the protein CASGQGAGSYEQYF.

The CDR3 DNA is TGTGCCAGCAGCCCCGGGGTAGCGGGGGGACAAGAGACCCAGTACTTC. It yields the protein CASSPGVAGGQETQYF. The chain has TRBV11-3 and TRBJ2-5, with 10 bases aligning to TRBD2. The V gene's germline CDR1 is SGHNT and CDR2 YENEEA. The CDR3 is made up of 16 amino acids. V trimming: 5 bases; J trimming: 2 bases; junction bases outside the gene matches: 8.

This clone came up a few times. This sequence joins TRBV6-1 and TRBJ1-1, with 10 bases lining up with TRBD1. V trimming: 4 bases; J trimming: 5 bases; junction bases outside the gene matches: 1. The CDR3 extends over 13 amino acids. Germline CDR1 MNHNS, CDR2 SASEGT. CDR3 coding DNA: TGTGCCAGCAGTGGGACAGGGGGAACTGAAGCTTTCTTT. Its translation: CASSGTGGTEAFF.

CDR3 amino acids: CASSIDGRLGTEAFF. CDR3 coding DNA: TGTGCCAGTAGTATAGATGGGAGGCTCGGCACTGAAGCTTTCTTT. The chain links TRBV19 to TRBJ1-1; D ambiguous. Germline lookup yields CDR1 LNHDA and CDR2 SQIVND (reference sequence). V shed 0 bases and J shed 4 bases, with 12 bases lying between them. This CDR3 is built from 15 residues.

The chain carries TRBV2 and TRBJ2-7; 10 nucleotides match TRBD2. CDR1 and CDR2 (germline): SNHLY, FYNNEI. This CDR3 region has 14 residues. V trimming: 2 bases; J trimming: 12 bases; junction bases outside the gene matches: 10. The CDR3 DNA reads TGTGCCAGCAGTGAAAGACTAGCGGGTCCCCCCGGGTACTTC. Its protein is CASSERLAGPPGYF.